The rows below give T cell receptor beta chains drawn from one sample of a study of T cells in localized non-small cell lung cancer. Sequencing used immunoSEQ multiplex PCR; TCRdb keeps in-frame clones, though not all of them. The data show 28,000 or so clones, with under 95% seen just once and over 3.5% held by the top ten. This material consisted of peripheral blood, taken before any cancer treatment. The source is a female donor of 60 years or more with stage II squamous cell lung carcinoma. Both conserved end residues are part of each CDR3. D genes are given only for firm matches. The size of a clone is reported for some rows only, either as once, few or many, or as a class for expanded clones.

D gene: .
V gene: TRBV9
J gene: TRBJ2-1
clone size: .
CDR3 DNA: TGTGCCAGCAGCATACTTTACAATGAGCAGTTCTTC
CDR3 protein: CASSILYNEQFF

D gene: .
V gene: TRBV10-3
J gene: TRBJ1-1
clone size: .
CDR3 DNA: TGTGCCATCAGTGAATTTGTATCGGACCCCTTTATCTCAACTGAAGCTTTCTTT
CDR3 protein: CAISEFVSDPFISTEAFF

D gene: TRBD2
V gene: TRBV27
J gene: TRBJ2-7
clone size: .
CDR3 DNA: TGTGCCAGCAGTTCCGGACTAGCGGGGGGGGAGCAGTACTTC
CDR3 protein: CASSSGLAGGEQYF

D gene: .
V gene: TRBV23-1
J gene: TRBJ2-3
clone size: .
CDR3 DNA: TGCGCCAGCAGTCATTTTTTGGCCCGGACAAGCACAGATACGCAGTATTTT
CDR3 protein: CASSHFLARTSTDTQYF

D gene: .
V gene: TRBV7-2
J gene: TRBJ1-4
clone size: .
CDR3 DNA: TGTGCCAGCACCCCCCAACGGTCGGGAGCTAGCGAAAAACTGTTTTTT
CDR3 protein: CASTPQRSGASEKLFF

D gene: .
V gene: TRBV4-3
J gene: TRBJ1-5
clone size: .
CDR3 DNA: TGCGCCAGCAGCCAAGATTGGCAGGGGACGGGGAAGCCCCAGCATTTT
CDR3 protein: CASSQDWQGTGKPQHF

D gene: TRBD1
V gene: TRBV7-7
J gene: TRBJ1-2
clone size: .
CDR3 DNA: TGTGCTAGCAGCTCCGGTGCGGGACAGGATAACTATGGCTACACCTTC
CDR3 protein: CASSSGAGQDNYGYTF

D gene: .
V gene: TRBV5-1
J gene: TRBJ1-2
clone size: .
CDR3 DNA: TGCGCCAGCAGCTTTGGGGGGAACTATGGCTACACCTTC
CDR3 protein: CASSFGGNYGYTF

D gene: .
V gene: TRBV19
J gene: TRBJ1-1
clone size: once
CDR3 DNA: TGTGCCAGTAGCCCCCTCCCTCTCTTTGGGCAGTTGAACACTGAAGCTTTCTTT
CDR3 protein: CASSPLPLFGQLNTEAFF

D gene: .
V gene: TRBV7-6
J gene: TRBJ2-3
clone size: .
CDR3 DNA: TGTGCCAGCAGCCCCCGGGATTTTGGGCAGGTACAGTATTTT
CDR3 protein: CASSPRDFGQVQYF

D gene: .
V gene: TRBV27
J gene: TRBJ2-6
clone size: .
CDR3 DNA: TGTGCCAGCAGTTTATCGGTGGGGGGCCTCCGCTCTGGGGCCAACGTCCTGACTTTC
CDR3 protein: CASSLSVGGLRSGANVLTF

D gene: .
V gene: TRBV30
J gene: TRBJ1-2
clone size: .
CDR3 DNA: TGTGCCTGGAGTGGGGACCGCGGTCGGACGGGGGGCTACACCTTC
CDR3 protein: CAWSGDRGRTGGYTF

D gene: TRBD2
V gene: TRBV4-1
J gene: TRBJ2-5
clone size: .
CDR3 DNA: TGCGCCAGCAGCCAAGACCGGGTAGGGAGGGGTGAAAAGACCCAGTACTTC
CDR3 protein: CASSQDRVGRGEKTQYF

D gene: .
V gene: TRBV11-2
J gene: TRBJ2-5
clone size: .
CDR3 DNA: TGTGCCAGCAGCCCCCGACAGCGGGAAGAGACCCAGTACTTC
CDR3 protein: CASSPRQREETQYF

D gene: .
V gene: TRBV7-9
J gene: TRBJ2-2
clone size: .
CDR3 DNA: TGTGCCAGCAGCCCCGTCGAGACTATTTTTACCGCCGGGGAGCTGTTTTTT
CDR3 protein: CASSPVETIFTAGELFF

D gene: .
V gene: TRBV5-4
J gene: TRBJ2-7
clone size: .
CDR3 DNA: TGTGCCAGCAGCTTACCGGGACTGCCTTTTGACGAGCAGTACTTC
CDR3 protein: CASSLPGLPFDEQYF

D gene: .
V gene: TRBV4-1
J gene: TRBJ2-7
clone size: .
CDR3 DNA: TGCGCCAGCAGCCAAGATCGGGCAGGACTCTACGAGCAGTACTTC
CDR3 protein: CASSQDRAGLYEQYF

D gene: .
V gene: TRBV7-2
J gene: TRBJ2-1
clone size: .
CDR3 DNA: TGTGCCAGCAGAAGGTTTCTAAACTCCTACAATGAGCAGTTCTTC
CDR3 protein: CASRRFLNSYNEQFF

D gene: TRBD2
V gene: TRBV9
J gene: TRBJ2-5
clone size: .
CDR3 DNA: TGTGCCAGCAGCGTAGGGGGTAGCGGGGGCGAGACCCAGTACTTC
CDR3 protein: CASSVGGSGGETQYF

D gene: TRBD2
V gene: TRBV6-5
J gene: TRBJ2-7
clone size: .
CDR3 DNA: TGTGCCAGCAGCATAGCGGGAGCCCAGCACGAGCAGTACTTC
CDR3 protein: CASSIAGAQHEQYF

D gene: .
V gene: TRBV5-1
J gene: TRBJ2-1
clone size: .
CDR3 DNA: TGCGCCAGCAGCTTGTGGCTAGGGGACAATGAGCAGTTCTTC
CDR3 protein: CASSLWLGDNEQFF

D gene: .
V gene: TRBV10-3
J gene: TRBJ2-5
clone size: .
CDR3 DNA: TGTGCCATCAGTGAGGCTATTGGCACTAGTGGGGGGGAGACCCAGTACTTC
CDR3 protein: CAISEAIGTSGGETQYF

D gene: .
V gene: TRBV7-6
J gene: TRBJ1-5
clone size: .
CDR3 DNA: TGTGCCAGCAGCTTAGTTTTTGGTTTCCCCCAGCATTTT
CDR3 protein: CASSLVFGFPQHF

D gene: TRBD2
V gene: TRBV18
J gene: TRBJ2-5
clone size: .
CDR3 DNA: TGTGCCAGCTCACCAACCAGCGGGGAGGAGACCCAGTACTTC
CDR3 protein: CASSPTSGEETQYF

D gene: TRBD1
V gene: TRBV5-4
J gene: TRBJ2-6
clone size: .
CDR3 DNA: TGTGCCAGCAGCGACCTCCACAGGGGGAGAGTTGGGGCCAACGTCCTGACTTTC
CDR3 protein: CASSDLHRGRVGANVLTF

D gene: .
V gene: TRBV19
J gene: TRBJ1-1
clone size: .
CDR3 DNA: TGTGCCAGTAGTATAGCCTCGAGGGGTGAAGCTTTCTTT
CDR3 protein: CASSIASRGEAFF

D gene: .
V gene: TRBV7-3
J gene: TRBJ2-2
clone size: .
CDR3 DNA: TGTGCCAGCAGCTTCAGGGGCGAGGAGCTGTTTTTT
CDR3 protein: CASSFRGEELFF

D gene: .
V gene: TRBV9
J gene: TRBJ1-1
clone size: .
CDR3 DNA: TGTGCCAGCAGCACCGCAGCGAACACTGAAGCTTTCTTT
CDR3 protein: CASSTAANTEAFF

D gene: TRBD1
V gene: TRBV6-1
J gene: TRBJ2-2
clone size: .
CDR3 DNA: TGTGCCAGCAGCCTGACAGGGGGGGCCGGGGAGCTGTTTTTT
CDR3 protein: CASSLTGGAGELFF

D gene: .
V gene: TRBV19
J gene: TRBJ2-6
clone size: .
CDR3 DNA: TGTGCCAGTAGTATTAAAGGGGACTCTGGGGCCAACGTCCTGACTTTC
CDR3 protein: CASSIKGDSGANVLTF

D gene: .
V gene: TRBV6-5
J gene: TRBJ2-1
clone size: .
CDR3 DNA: TGTGCCAGCAGTTACTCGTCGAGCGGATCCTACAATGAGCAGTTCTTC
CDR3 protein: CASSYSSSGSYNEQFF

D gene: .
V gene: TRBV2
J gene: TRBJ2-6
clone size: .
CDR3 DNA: TGTGCCAGCAGTCTGTCTGGGGGGTACTCTGGGGCCAACGTCCTGACTTTC
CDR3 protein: CASSLSGGYSGANVLTF

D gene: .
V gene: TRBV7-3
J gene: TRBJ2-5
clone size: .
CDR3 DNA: TGTGCCAGCAGCTCCGGCCGGGCGGAGACCCAGTACTTC
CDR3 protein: CASSSGRAETQYF

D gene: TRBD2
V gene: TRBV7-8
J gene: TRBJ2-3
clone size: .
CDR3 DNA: TGTGCCAGCAGCTTAGTGGGGTGGACTAGCGGGAGGAGCACAGATACGCAGTATTTT
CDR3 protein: CASSLVGWTSGRSTDTQYF

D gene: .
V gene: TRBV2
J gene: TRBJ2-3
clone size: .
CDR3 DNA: TGTGCCAGCACGGCAGCGTCAGATACGCAGTATTTT
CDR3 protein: CASTAASDTQYF

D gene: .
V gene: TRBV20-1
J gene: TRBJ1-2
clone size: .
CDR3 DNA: TGCAGTGCTAGAGGAACCTATGGCTACACCTTC
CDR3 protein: CSARGTYGYTF

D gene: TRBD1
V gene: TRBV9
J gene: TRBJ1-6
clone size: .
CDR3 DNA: TGTGCCAGCAGCGCTCAGGGGGAGGGGGATTCACCCCTCCACTTT
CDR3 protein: CASSAQGEGDSPLHF

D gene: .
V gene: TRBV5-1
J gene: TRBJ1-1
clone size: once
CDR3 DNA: TGCGCCAGCAGCTTACAGGGAGTGAACACTGAAGCTTTCTTT
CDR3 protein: CASSLQGVNTEAFF

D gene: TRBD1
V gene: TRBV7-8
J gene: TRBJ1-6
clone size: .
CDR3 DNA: TGTGCCAGCAGGCCCGGACAGGCGCAATCACCCCTCCACTTT
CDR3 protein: CASRPGQAQSPLHF

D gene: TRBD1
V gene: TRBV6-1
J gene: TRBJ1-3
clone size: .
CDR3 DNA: TGTGCCAGCAGTACCAAGGGACAGGGGGGAAACACCATATATTTT
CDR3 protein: CASSTKGQGGNTIYF

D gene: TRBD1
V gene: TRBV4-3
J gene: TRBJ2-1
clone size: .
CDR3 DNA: TGCGCCAGCAGCCAAGATGGCCGTACAGGGGCCAACAATGAGCAGTTCTTC
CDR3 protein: CASSQDGRTGANNEQFF

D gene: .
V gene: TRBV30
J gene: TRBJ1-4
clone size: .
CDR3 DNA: TGTGCCTGGACCCCCACGGGGGCAGGCGGGGGCGAAAAACTGTTTTTT
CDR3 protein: CAWTPTGAGGGEKLFF

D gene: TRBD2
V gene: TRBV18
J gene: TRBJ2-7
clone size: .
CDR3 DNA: TGTGCCAGCTCACTCCGAGCTAGCGGGAGCGGAAACGAGCAGTACTTC
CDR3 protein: CASSLRASGSGNEQYF

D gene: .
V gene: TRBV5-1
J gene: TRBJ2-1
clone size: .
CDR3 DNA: TGCGCCAGCAGCTTGCAGGGGTCCCCTGGCGAGCAGTTCTTC
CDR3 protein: CASSLQGSPGEQFF

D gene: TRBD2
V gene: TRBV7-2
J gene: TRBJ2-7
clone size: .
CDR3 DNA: TGTGCCAGCAGCTTAGTAGGTAGCGGGCCATACGAGCAGTACTTC
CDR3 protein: CASSLVGSGPYEQYF